This TCR beta chain was identified during a study of regulatory T cells in long-lasting Graves disease. For the study at large: For under 3 months, newly diagnosed Graves' patients had been taking antithyroid drugs.

Arm-PCR of CDR3 regions and iRepertoire HTBI primers were the basis on which TCR beta libraries were built. TCRdb fed the multiplex PCR reads into MiXCR, producing one record per CDR3 protein. The sample shows some 460,000 distinct CDR3 sequences, around 15% of them seen only once. Germline CDR1 MDHEN, CDR2 SYDVKM. The CDR3 is made up of 13 amino acids. The time point denotes: newly diagnosed GD, antithyroid drugs for less than 3 months. RNA from PBMCs was the source of the TCR library. This same sample was also part of a study on T cells in Graves' hyperthyroidism and ophthalmopathy.

The chain combines TRBV28 with TRBJ2-3; D not certain. The tail of the sequence fits TRBJ2-5 better, so the J call may be wrong. The receptor's source is a man aged 35 to 55 with Graves disease. Source: peripheral blood mononuclear cells (PBMCs), taken at new diagnosis, from a patient treated with antithyroid drugs. In DNA form, the CDR3 reads TGTGCCAGCAGTTTTAGGAACGGAGAGACCCAGTACTTC. This codes for CASSFRNGETQYF.